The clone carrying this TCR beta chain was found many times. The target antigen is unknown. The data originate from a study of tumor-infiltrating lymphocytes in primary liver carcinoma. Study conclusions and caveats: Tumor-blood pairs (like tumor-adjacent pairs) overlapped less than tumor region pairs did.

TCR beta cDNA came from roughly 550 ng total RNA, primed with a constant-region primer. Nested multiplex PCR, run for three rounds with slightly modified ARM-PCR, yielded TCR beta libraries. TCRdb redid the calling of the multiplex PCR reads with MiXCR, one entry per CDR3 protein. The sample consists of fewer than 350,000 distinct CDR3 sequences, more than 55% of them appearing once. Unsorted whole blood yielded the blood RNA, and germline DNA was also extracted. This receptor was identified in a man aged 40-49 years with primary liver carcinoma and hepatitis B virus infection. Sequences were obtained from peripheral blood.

The CDR3 spells CASSQGRLAGYEQYF. Here the CDR3 DNA reads TGCGCCAGCAGCCAAGGTAGACTAGCGGGCTACGAGCAGTACTTC. The chain links TRBV4-1 to TRBJ2-7; 10 bases map to TRBD2. The CDR3 runs to 15 residues. J was trimmed by 3 bases and V by 1 base; bases with no gene match: 3. Germline loops: CDR1 MGHRA, CDR2 YSYEKL.